Shown below are 18 T cell receptor beta chains from a single sample sequenced in a study of blood T cell repertoires in COVID-19. TCRdb's copy holds only in-frame clones and misses some; the assay was immunoSEQ multiplex PCR. The table has about 47,000 clones, roughly two thirds seen once. The source material was peripheral blood. These receptors all stem from a woman in her sixties or seventies with acute or convalescent COVID-19.

This clone was seen a handful of times. The chain employs TRBV6-4 and TRBJ1-2, with a possible D match to TRBD1 (5 bases). The CDR3 sequence is 13 residues long. V was cut by 7 bases and J by 4 bases, with 13 bases left in between. The germline gives CDR1 MRHNA, CDR2 SNTAGT. In nucleotides, the CDR3 is TGTGCCAGCAATCCGACAGCAAGCTATGGCTACACCTTC. Protein: CASNPTASYGYTF.

This CDR3 reads CASSLDLSVYNEQFF. DNA of the CDR3: TGTGCCAGCAGCTTAGATCTGTCAGTCTACAATGAGCAGTTCTTC. The chain has TRBV11-3 and TRBJ2-1; the D is unclear. Per the germline V gene, CDR1 is SGHNT and CDR2 is YENEEA. CDR3 size: 15 residues. Trimming pared 0 bases from V and 3 bases from J, leaving 9 bases between.

This clone was picked up one time. This chain connects TRBV4-2 to TRBJ1-5; D remains unclear. CDR1 and CDR2 from the germline V gene are LGHNA and YNFKEQ. V lost 4 bases to trimming and J lost 0 bases, with 10 bases between them. This CDR3 is built from 15 residues. The CDR3 is CASSPQSYSNQPQHF. The CDR3 nucleotides are TGTGCCAGCAGCCCTCAGTCTTATAGCAATCAGCCCCAGCATTTT.

CDR3 loop: CATSLDRIQETQYF. The CDR3 DNA reads TGTGCCACCAGCTTAGACAGGATCCAAGAGACCCAGTACTTC. The chain recombines TRBV15 with TRBJ2-5; D may be TRBD1 (6 bases). V lost 5 bases and J lost 1, with 11 bases in between. The CDR3 extends over 14 amino acids. In germline, CDR1 is LNHNV, CDR2 YYDKDF (reference sequence).

J is TRBJ2-1 and V is TRBV6-1; 7 nucleotides align to TRBD2. V shed 0 bases, J shed 4 bases, and the junction held 6 bases outside the gene matches. Germline V gene lookup returns CDR1 MNHNS and CDR2 SASEGT. This CDR3 spans 16 amino acids. The CDR3 bases are TGTGCCAGCAGTGAAGCGTACGGGGGGAATTACAATGAGCAGTTCTTC. It yields the protein CASSEAYGGNYNEQFF.

The rearrangement joins TRBV7-8 to TRBJ2-3; 9 nucleotides agree with TRBD2. The ends lost 2 bases at V and 8 bases at J; junction bases unmatched: 8. The CDR3 is 15 amino acids. CDR1 SGHVS and CDR2 FQNEAQ come from the germline V gene. CDR3: CASSLSASGISTQYF. The CDR3 coding sequence is TGTGCCAGCAGCTTATCCGCTAGCGGGATCTCTACGCAGTATTTT.

This clone was seen once. CDR3 protein: CASSMVRGLNTGELFF. Here the CDR3 DNA reads TGTGCCAGTAGTATGGTCAGGGGGCTCAACACCGGGGAGCTGTTTTTT. The rearrangement joins TRBV19 to TRBJ2-2; 8 nucleotides line up with TRBD1. V trimming: 3 bases; J trimming: 2 bases; junction bases outside the gene matches: 5. CDR3 size: 16 residues. CDR1 LNHDA and CDR2 SQIVND come from the germline V gene (reference sequence). The full variable domain, its missing parts supplied by reference TRBV19 and TRBJ2-2, is DGGITQSPKYLFRKEGQNVTLSCEQNLNHDAMYWYRQDPGQGLRLIYYSQIVNDFQKGDIAEGYSVSREKKESFPLTVTSAQKNPTAFYLCASSMVRGLNTGELFFGEGSRLTVL.

This chain joins TRBV14 and TRBJ1-1; 8 bases match TRBD1. The germline V gene has CDR1 SGHDN and CDR2 FVKESK. Trimming removed 4 bases from V and 3 bases from J; junction bases left unmatched: 10. CDR3 size: 16 residues. CDR3 region: CASSPTGTGFYTEAFF. DNA for the CDR3: TGTGCCAGCAGCCCGACCGGGACAGGATTTTACACTGAAGCTTTCTTT.

The chain combines TRBV19 with TRBJ2-7, with D perhaps matching TRBD2 (6 bases). V was clipped by 4 bases and J by 2 bases, with 12 bases between them. Germline V gives CDR1 LNHDA, CDR2 SQIVND (reference sequence). The CDR3 extends over 14 amino acids. The CDR3 reads CASSNAAGTYEQYF. The CDR3 DNA reads TGTGCCAGTAGTAATGCGGCGGGAACCTACGAGCAGTACTTC.

The J gene is TRBJ2-7, the V gene TRBV29-1; D is uncertain. Germline V lookup: CDR1 SQVTM, CDR2 ANQGSEA. V was trimmed by 7 bases and J by 3 bases, leaving 10 bases between them. The CDR3 is 11 residues long. The CDR3 spells CSAENHYEQYF. The CDR3 DNA is TGCAGCGCCGAGAACCACTACGAGCAGTACTTC.

The genes are TRBV6-5 and TRBJ2-1, with TRBD2 matching over 14 bases. The germline gives CDR1 MNHEY, CDR2 SVGAGI. V shed 4 bases and J 6 bases; nucleotides not matched to a gene: 5. This CDR3 has 16 residues. The CDR3 coding sequence is TGTGCCAGCAGTTCCCCGACTAGCGGGAGGGCCAATGAGCAGTTCTTC. As protein: CASSSPTSGRANEQFF.

This clone came up a few times. Other DNA variants within this sample encode the same CDR3. V is TRBV3-1 (or the pseudogene TRBV3-2) and J is TRBJ1-1; TRBD1 might be the D (6 bases). Trimming stripped 3 bases from V and 7 bases from J, with 12 bases between. CDR3 length: 13 residues. CDR1 is LGHDT and CDR2 is YNNKEL in the germline V gene (reference sequence). CDR3 amino acids: CASSQTGTVEAFF. As DNA, the CDR3 is TGTGCCAGCAGCCAGACAGGAACCGTTGAAGCTTTCTTT.

There are many counts of this clone. The chain is built from TRBV5-5 and TRBJ2-7, with 7 bases identical to TRBD1. The V and J ends lost 0 bases and 2 bases, in that order; junction bases with no gene match: 8. Germline-derived CDR1 and CDR2 are SGHKS and YYEKEE (reference sequence). This CDR3 has 16 amino acids. This chain's CDR3 is CASSLGLGTAAYEQYF. In DNA, the CDR3 is TGTGCCAGCAGCTTGGGACTGGGGACAGCGGCCTACGAGCAGTACTTC.

The sample holds a few counts of this clone. The gene calls are TRBV6-5 and TRBJ2-7; the match to TRBD1 covers 10 bases. CDR3 length equals 15 residues. Germline trimming cut 7 bases from V and 1 base from J; bases unmatched to any gene: 7. Looked up from germline, CDR1 is MNHEY and CDR2 is SVGAGI. In nucleotides, the CDR3 is TGTGCCAGCAACTTCCGACAGGGGGCTTCCTACGAGCAGTACTTC. This gives the protein CASNFRQGASYEQYF.

This clone was found a few times. The rearrangement links TRBV6-4 to TRBJ2-2, with 13 bases aligning to TRBD2. The germline V gene has CDR1 MRHNA and CDR2 SNTAGT. The CDR3 sequence is 19 residues long. The ends lost 0 bases at V and 0 bases at J; junction bases unmatched: 4. The CDR3 DNA is TGTGCCAGCAGTGACTCGACTAGCGGGGGGCAACCGAACACCGGGGAGCTGTTTTTT. It translates to CASSDSTSGGQPNTGELFF.

This clone was observed once. The chain links TRBV10-3 to TRBJ1-1; possibly TRBD1 for D (6 bases). The CDR3 extends over 15 amino acids. V was clipped by 6 bases and J by 3 bases, with 17 bases between them. Germline values: CDR1 ENHRY, CDR2 SYGVKD. The CDR3 bases are TGTGCCATCAGCATGACAGGCGGCTTGGACACTGAAGCTTTCTTT. Amino acids: CAISMTGGLDTEAFF.

The chain links TRBV7-3 to TRBJ1-1; 7 nucleotides line up with TRBD1. V shed 4 bases and J 2 bases; nucleotides not matched to a gene: 13. The CDR3 runs 17 residues. CDR1 is SGHTA and CDR2 is FQGTGA in the germline V gene. CDR3 bases: TGTGCCAGCAGCTCATTGCCGGGACAGCTCCACAACACTGAAGCTTTCTTT. Translated, it gives CASSSLPGQLHNTEAFF.

V usage is TRBV6-2 or TRBV6-3 and J usage is TRBJ1-1; D not resolved. Germline assignment: CDR1 MNHEY and CDR2 SVGEGT. V was clipped by 2 bases and J by 4 bases, with 8 bases between them. The CDR3 spans 13 residues. The CDR3 DNA is TGTGCCAGCAGTTACCAGCGGGTCACTGAAGCTTTCTTT. It yields the protein CASSYQRVTEAFF.